One sample yielded the 3 T cell receptor beta chains listed below, sequenced in a study of T cells expressing NK-cell markers. TCRdb re-called the 5' RACE reads and shows each CDR3 protein once, DNA omitted. The sample table includes about 410,000 distinct CDR3 sequences. The sequenced sample consisted of blood T cells: a sorted CD56 or NKG2C T cell subset, CD4+ or CD8+ T cells, or bulk PBMC T cells (not recorded which). The receptors stem from a woman aged 45-60 years in good health.

The gene calls are TRBV12-3 or TRBV12-4 and TRBJ1-4; no DNA is available, so the TRBD1 call from TCRdb remains unchecked. There are 16 residues in the CDR3. The CDR3 loop reads CASSRGDRESYEKLFF.

The chain is built from TRBV21-1 and TRBJ1-5; TCRdb calls TRBD1, which cannot be checked without DNA. TRBV21-1 is recorded as a pseudogene. This CDR3 region has 14 residues. CDR3: CASSKGVRGRPQHF.

The gene calls are TRBV7-3 and TRBJ2-5; TCRdb calls TRBD1, which cannot be checked without DNA. Germline CDR1 reads SGHTA; CDR2 reads FQGTGA. The CDR3 sequence is 15 residues long. The CDR3 sequence: CASSSRPGREETQYF.